These T cell receptor beta chains were read from a single sample in a study of shared clonotypes between healthy human individuals. The data were produced by immunoSEQ multiplex PCR, yet TCRdb's version contains in-frame clones alone and is incomplete. This sample has 2 million to 2.5 million clones, with nearly 97% found just once. The sample was naive CD4+ T cells sorted from blood. The receptor source for this set is a young man in good health. The CDR3 runs from the conserved cysteine through the conserved F or W. The D gene is left open where the match is weak. For some rows the clone size is stated as once, few or many, or as a class when expanded; others skip it.

TRBJ1-6	TRBV28	-	-	CASSALGDNSPLHF	TGTGCCAGCAGTGCCTTAGGGGATAATTCACCCCTCCACTTT
TRBJ1-6	TRBV28	-	-	CASKGSLNSPLHF	TGTGCCAGCAAGGGCAGCCTTAATTCACCCCTCCACTTT
TRBJ2-5	TRBV5-1	-	TRBD1	CASSFEGQGRQETQYF	TGCGCCAGCAGCTTCGAGGGACAGGGGAGGCAAGAGACCCAGTACTTC
TRBJ2-7	TRBV29-1	-	TRBD2	CSVATSGWYEQYF	TGCAGCGTTGCGACTAGCGGGTGGTACGAGCAGTACTTC
TRBJ2-7	TRBV6-1	-	-	CASIDPTVNYEQYF	TGTGCCAGCATCGACCCGACAGTAAACTACGAGCAGTACTTC
TRBJ2-2	TRBV30	once	-	CAWSRERTNTGELFF	TGTGCCTGGAGTAGGGAGCGAACGAACACCGGGGAGCTGTTTTTT
TRBJ1-1	TRBV10-3	-	-	CATTRGAEAFF	TGTGCCACCACTCGGGGGGCTGAAGCTTTCTTT
TRBJ1-6	TRBV6-6	-	-	CASTYRDNSPLHF	TGTGCCAGCACCTACAGGGATAATTCACCCCTCCACTTT
TRBJ2-7	TRBV7-8	-	-	CASSSSRGEQYF	TGTGCCAGCAGCTCTTCTAGGGGCGAGCAGTACTTC
TRBJ2-3	TRBV2	-	TRBD2	CASSEGWEGDTQYF	TGTGCCAGCAGTGAGGGGTGGGAGGGAGATACGCAGTATTTT
TRBJ2-7	TRBV4-3	-	-	CASSQEYGQGRFYEQYF	TGCGCCAGCAGCCAGGAGTACGGGCAGGGAAGGTTCTACGAGCAGTACTTC
TRBJ1-1	TRBV5-1	-	TRBD1	CASSYYRGALDTEAFF	TGCGCCAGCAGCTATTACAGGGGGGCCTTAGACACTGAAGCTTTCTTT
TRBJ1-4	TRBV30	-	-	CAWSVMGGGTNEKLFF	TGTGCCTGGAGTGTAATGGGTGGCGGAACTAATGAAAAACTGTTTTTT
TRBJ1-1	TRBV30	-	-	CAWSPGFDTEAFF	TGTGCCTGGAGTCCAGGGTTTGATACTGAAGCTTTCTTT
TRBJ1-5	TRBV6-5	-	-	CASRMGGNSNQPQHF	TGTGCCAGCAGGATGGGGGGGAATAGCAATCAGCCCCAGCATTTT
TRBJ1-5	TRBV28	-	-	CASSLNSGVSPQHF	TGTGCCAGCAGCCTCAATTCAGGGGTTTCGCCCCAGCATTTT
TRBJ2-5	TRBV5-6	-	-	CASSLGLQETQYF	TGTGCCAGCAGCTTGGGCCTTCAAGAGACCCAGTACTTC
TRBJ1-2	TRBV5-1	once	TRBD1	CASSSRTGGANYGYTF	TGCGCCAGCAGCTCAAGAACAGGGGGCGCTAACTATGGCTACACCTTC
TRBJ2-5	TRBV6-4	-	-	CASSDKGRHQETQYF	TGTGCCAGCAGTGACAAGGGACGGCATCAAGAGACCCAGTACTTC
TRBJ2-7	TRBV11-2	-	TRBD1	CASSLGTGPTEQYF	TGTGCCAGCAGCTTGGGGACAGGTCCGACCGAGCAGTACTTC
TRBJ2-5	TRBV2	-	TRBD2	CASSEARGAGETQYF	TGTGCCAGCAGTGAAGCGCGGGGGGCCGGGGAGACCCAGTACTTC
TRBJ1-3	TRBV7-2	once	-	CASSLILDTIYF	TGTGCCAGCAGCTTAATCCTGGACACCATATATTTT
TRBJ2-7	TRBV9	-	-	CASSVDAFLYEQYF	TGTGCCAGCAGCGTAGATGCGTTTTTGTACGAGCAGTACTTC
TRBJ2-7	TRBV4-1	once	TRBD2	CASSQSGGGLAGEQYF	TGCGCCAGCAGCCAATCGGGTGGCGGACTAGCGGGGGAGCAGTACTTC
TRBJ2-3	TRBV28	-	-	CASRADSTDTQYF	TGTGCCAGCAGAGCTGACAGCACAGATACGCAGTATTTT
TRBJ2-5	TRBV5-5	-	TRBD2	CASSLTPTSGQETQYF	TGTGCCAGCAGCTTGACGCCGACTAGCGGCCAAGAGACCCAGTACTTC
TRBJ2-7	TRBV11-2	once	-	CASSLGGNSYEQYF	TGTGCCAGCAGCTTAGGCGGAAATTCCTACGAGCAGTACTTC
TRBJ2-1	TRBV6-1	once	TRBD1	CASTRDRNNNEQFF	TGTGCCAGCACCCGGGACAGGAACAACAATGAGCAGTTCTTC
TRBJ2-2	TRBV2	-	TRBD1	CASRQTGTVNTGELFF	TGTGCCAGCAGACAGACCGGGACAGTAAACACCGGGGAGCTGTTTTTT
TRBJ2-1	TRBV5-1	-	-	CASSATRTSYNEQFF	TGCGCCAGCAGCGCGACTCGTACCTCCTACAATGAGCAGTTCTTC
TRBJ2-5	TRBV30	-	-	CAWKRRPSRETQYF	TGTGCCTGGAAGCGTCGACCAAGCAGGGAGACCCAGTACTTC
TRBJ2-7	TRBV11-2	-	-	CASSLGAGWPSEQYF	TGTGCCAGCAGCTTGGGGGCAGGGTGGCCCAGCGAGCAGTACTTC
TRBJ2-5	TRBV5-1	-	-	CASSLEGQTQYF	TGCGCCAGCAGCTTGGAAGGACAGACCCAGTACTTC
TRBJ2-5	TRBV10-3	once	TRBD2	CAIGAGTPAGATVTQYF	TGTGCGATCGGCGCGGGTACACCAGCGGGGGCCACCGTCACCCAGTACTTC
TRBJ2-3	TRBV5-1	-	-	CASSLVYSNTDTQYF	TGCGCCAGCAGCTTGGTTTACAGCAACACAGATACGCAGTATTTT
TRBJ2-1	TRBV30	-	-	CAWGTQYNEQFF	TGTGCCTGGGGCACACAGTACAATGAGCAGTTCTTC
TRBJ2-7	TRBV30	few	-	CAWSASYEQYF	TGTGCCTGGAGTGCCTCCTACGAGCAGTACTTC
TRBJ1-2	TRBV2	-	-	CASSEGRGDANYGYTF	TGTGCCAGCAGTGAAGGGAGGGGGGATGCTAACTATGGCTACACCTTC
TRBJ2-1	TRBV4-1	-	-	CASSQEGRDRFF	TGCGCCAGCAGCCAAGAAGGCAGGGATCGGTTCTTC
TRBJ2-3	TRBV9	-	-	CASSPSGSTDTQYF	TGTGCCAGCAGCCCCTCGGGTAGCACAGATACGCAGTATTTT
TRBJ1-2	TRBV30	once	-	CAFKRPTDYGYTF	TGTGCCTTCAAGCGACCGACAGATTATGGCTACACCTTC
TRBJ2-3	TRBV5-4	once	-	CASKANVEGSTDTQYF	TGTGCCAGCAAGGCAAATGTGGAGGGAAGCACAGATACGCAGTATTTT
TRBJ1-4	TRBV18	-	-	CASSRGSDEKLFF	TGTGCCAGCTCACGGGGGTCCGATGAAAAACTGTTTTTT
TRBJ2-7	TRBV6-5	-	-	CASSYPLPGRTYEQYF	TGTGCCAGCAGTTACCCCCTCCCGGGACGGACCTACGAGCAGTACTTC
TRBJ2-7	TRBV29-1	-	-	CSVELNYEQYF	TGCAGCGTTGAACTCAATTACGAGCAGTACTTC
TRBJ2-7	TRBV6-4	-	TRBD1	CASSPTGGTLYF	TGTGCCAGCAGCCCTACAGGGGGCACATTGTACTTC
TRBJ1-1	TRBV19	-	-	CASGRKDTEAFF	TGTGCCAGTGGGCGGAAAGACACTGAAGCTTTCTTT
TRBJ2-1	TRBV5-1	-	TRBD1	CASSPGQGGYNEQFF	TGCGCCAGCAGCCCGGGACAGGGGGGCTACAATGAGCAGTTCTTC